The source of this T cell receptor (beta chain) is a study of regulatory T cells in long-lasting Graves disease. The CDR3 has 16 amino acids. Trimming removed 5 bases from V and 4 bases from J; junction bases left unmatched: 7. The germline V gene has CDR1 MNHEY and CDR2 SMNVEV (reference sequence). Both iRepertoire HTBI primers and Arm-PCR of CDR3 regions were used to build the TCR beta libraries. A single record per CDR3 protein comes from TCRdb applying MiXCR to the multiplex PCR reads. The table lists approximately 350,000 distinct CDR3 sequences, 10% to 15% of them singletons. This clonotype was picked up many times. Time point of the sample: newly diagnosed GD, antithyroid drugs for less than 3 months. With RNA extracted from PBMCs as input, the TCR library was made. Patients with Graves' disease were diagnosed by American Thyroid Association guidelines. The same data also went into a second study, on T cells in Graves' hyperthyroidism and ophthalmopathy. That paper states: Within blood appeared most thyroid clonotypes that had expanded above 0.001. Median prediction lead before ophthalmopathy onset was about 6.5 months with the model.

This sequence was found in a woman aged 18-29 years with Graves disease. The source was peripheral blood mononuclear cells (PBMCs), collected at new diagnosis, from a patient treated with antithyroid drugs. The chain links TRBV27 to TRBJ2-2; TRBD1 agrees at 10 bases. CDR3 sequence: CASSPRQGASTGELFF. The CDR3 region has the DNA TGTGCCAGCAGTCCGAGACAGGGGGCCAGCACCGGGGAGCTGTTTTTT.